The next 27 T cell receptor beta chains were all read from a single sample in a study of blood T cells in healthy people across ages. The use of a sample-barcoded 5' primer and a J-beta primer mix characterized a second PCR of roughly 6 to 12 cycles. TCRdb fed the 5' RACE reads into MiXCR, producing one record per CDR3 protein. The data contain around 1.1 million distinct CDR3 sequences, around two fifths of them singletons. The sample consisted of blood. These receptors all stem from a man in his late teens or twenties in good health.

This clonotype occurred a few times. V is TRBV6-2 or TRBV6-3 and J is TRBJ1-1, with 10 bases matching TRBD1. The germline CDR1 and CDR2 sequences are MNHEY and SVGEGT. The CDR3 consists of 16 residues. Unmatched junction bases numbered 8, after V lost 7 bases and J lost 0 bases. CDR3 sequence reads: CASNRRDRGLNTEAFF. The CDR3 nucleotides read TGTGCCAGCAATCGCCGGGACAGGGGTTTGAACACTGAAGCTTTCTTT.

The CDR3 nucleotides read TGCGCCAGCAGCCCCTCGTGGGGTGGGGTGAACACTGAAGCTTTCTTT. It specifies CASSPSWGGVNTEAFF. This chain links TRBV5-1 with TRBJ1-1; D is unclear. Germline V gene sequence: CDR1 SGHRS, CDR2 YFSETQ. CDR3 size: 16 residues. V was shortened by 4 bases and J by 0 bases, with 16 bases between the two germline ends.

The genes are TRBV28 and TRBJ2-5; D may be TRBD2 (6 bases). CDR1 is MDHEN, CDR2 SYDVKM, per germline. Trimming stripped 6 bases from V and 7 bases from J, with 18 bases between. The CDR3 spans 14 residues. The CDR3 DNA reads TGTGCCAGCAGCGACTCACGACGGGAGTGGACCCAGTACTTC. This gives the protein CASSDSRREWTQYF.

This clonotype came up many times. This CDR3 reads CASSLAASYEQYF. The DNA for the CDR3 is TGTGCCAGCAGCTTGGCGGCCTCCTACGAGCAGTACTTC. J is TRBJ2-7 and V is TRBV7-9; D not resolved. CDR3 length: 13 amino acids. V was shortened by 3 bases and J by 0 bases, with 6 bases between the two germline ends. The germline V gene encodes CDR1 SEHNR and CDR2 FQNEAQ (reference sequence).

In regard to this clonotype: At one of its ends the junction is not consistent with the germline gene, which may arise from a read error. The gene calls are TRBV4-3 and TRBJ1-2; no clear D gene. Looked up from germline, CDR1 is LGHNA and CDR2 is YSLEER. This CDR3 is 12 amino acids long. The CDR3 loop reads CASSHDTYGHTF. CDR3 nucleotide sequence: TGCGCCAGCAGCCACGATACCTATGGCCACACCTTC.

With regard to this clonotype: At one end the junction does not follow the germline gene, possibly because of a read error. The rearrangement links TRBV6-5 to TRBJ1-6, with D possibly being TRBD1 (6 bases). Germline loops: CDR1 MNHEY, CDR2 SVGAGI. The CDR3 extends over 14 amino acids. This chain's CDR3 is CASSPPGDNSPPHF. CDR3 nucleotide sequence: TGTGCCAGCAGCCCCCCAGGGGACAATTCACCCCCCCACTTT.

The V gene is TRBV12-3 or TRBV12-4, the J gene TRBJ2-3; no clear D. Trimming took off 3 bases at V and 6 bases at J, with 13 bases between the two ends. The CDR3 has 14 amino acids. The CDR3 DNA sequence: TGTGCCAGCAGTTTTAGGTTAGGAGAGGATACGCAGTATTTT. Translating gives CASSFRLGEDTQYF.

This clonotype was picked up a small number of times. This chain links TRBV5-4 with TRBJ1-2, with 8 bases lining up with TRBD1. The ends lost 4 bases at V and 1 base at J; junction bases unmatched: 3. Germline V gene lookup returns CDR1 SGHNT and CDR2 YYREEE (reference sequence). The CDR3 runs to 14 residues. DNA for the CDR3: TGTGCCAGCAGCATGACAGGGGTTAACTATGGCTACACCTTC. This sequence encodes CASSMTGVNYGYTF.

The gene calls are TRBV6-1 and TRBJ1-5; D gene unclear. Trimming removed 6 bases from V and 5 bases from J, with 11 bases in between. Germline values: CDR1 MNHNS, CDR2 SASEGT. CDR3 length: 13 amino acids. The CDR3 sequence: CASRPSQYQPQHF. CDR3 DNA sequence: TGTGCCAGCAGACCAAGCCAGTATCAGCCCCAGCATTTT.

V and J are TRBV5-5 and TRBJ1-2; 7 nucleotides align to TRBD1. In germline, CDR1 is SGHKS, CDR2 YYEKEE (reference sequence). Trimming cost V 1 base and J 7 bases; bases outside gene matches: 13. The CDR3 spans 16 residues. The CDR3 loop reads CASSLSSRQGFRGYTF. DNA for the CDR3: TGTGCCAGCAGCTTGAGTTCCCGACAGGGTTTTCGTGGCTACACCTTC.

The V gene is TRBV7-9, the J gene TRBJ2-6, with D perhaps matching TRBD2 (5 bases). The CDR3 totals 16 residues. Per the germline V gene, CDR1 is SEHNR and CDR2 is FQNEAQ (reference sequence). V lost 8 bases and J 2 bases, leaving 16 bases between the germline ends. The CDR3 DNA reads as TGTGCCAGCTTCCGGGATTTTGCGGCTGGGGCCAACGTCCTGACTTTC. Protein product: CASFRDFAAGANVLTF.

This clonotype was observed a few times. The chain's CDR3 is CASSLVQGAGGYTF. The CDR3 DNA reads TGTGCCAGCAGCTTGGTGCAGGGGGCCGGTGGCTACACCTTC. The chain uses TRBV5-6 and TRBJ1-2, with 8 bases aligning to TRBD1. V was pared by 0 bases and J by 7 bases, with 5 bases of the junction left unmatched. The CDR3 has 14 amino acids. CDR1 is SGHDT, CDR2 YYEEEE, per germline.

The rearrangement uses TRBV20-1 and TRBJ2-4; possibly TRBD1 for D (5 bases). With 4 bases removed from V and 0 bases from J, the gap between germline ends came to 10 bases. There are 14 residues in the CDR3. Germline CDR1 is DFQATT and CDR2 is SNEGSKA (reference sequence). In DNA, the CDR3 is TGCAGTGCTAAAAAGGGGCTAGCCAAAAACATTCAGTACTTC. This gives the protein CSAKKGLAKNIQYF.

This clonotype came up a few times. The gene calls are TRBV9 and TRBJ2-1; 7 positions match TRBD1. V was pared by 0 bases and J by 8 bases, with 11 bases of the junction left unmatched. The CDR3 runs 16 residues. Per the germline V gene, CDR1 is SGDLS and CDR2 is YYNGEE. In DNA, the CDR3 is TGTGCCAGCAGCGTAGAGACAGGGCAAAGGGTAGATGAGCAGTTCTTC. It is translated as CASSVETGQRVDEQFF.

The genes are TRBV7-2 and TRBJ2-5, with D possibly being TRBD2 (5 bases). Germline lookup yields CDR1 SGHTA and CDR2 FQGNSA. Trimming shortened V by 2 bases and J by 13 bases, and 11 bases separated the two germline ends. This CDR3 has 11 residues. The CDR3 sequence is CASSLRAGVYF. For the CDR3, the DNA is TGTGCCAGCAGCTTACGGGCCGGGGTGTACTTC.

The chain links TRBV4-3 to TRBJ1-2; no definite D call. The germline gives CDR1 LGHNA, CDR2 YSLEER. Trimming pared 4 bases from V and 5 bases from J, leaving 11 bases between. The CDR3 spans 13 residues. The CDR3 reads CASSLLGRYGYTF. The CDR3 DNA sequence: TGCGCCAGCAGCCTTCTGGGCCGGTATGGCTACACCTTC.

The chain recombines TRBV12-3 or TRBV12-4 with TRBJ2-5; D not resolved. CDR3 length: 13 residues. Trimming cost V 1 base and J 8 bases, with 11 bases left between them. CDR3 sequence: CASSLVPLGTQYF. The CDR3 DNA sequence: TGTGCCAGCAGTTTAGTCCCCCTAGGAACCCAGTACTTC.

This CDR3 is CASGSSGLAGYTVETQYF. DNA of the CDR3: TGTGCCAGCGGCTCAAGCGGACTAGCGGGATATACGGTGGAGACCCAGTACTTC. The chain carries TRBV7-2 and TRBJ2-5, with TRBD2 matching 12 bases. CDR1 is SGHTA, CDR2 FQGNSA, per germline. The V segment lost 8 bases and the J segment 5 bases; nucleotides outside the gene matches: 18. The CDR3 has 18 amino acids.

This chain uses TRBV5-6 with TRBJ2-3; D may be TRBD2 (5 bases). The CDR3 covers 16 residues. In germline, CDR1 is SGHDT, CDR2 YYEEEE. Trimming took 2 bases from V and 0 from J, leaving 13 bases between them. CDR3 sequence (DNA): TGTGCCAGCAGCTTTCCGGGATCTACTAGCACAGATACGCAGTATTTT. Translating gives CASSFPGSTSTDTQYF.

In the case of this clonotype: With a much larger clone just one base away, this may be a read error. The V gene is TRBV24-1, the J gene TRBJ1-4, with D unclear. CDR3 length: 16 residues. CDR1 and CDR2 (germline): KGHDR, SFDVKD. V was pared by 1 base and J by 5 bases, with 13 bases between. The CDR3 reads CATSDFPAGRNEKLFF. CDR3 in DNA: TGTGCCACCAGTGATTTTCCAGCAGGCCGCAATGAAAAACTGTTTTTT.

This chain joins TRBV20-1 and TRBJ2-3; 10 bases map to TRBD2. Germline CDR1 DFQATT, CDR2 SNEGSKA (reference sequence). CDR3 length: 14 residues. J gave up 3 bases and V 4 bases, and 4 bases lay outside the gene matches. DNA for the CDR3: TGCAGTGCTACTAGCGGGGGTCGGACAGATACGCAGTATTTT. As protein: CSATSGGRTDTQYF.

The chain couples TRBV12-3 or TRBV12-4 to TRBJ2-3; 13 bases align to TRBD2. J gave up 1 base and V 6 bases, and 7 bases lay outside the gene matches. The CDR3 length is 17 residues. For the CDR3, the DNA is TGTGCCAGCAGCCGACGGACTAGCGGGGGTGGCACAGATACGCAGTATTTT. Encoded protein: CASSRRTSGGGTDTQYF.

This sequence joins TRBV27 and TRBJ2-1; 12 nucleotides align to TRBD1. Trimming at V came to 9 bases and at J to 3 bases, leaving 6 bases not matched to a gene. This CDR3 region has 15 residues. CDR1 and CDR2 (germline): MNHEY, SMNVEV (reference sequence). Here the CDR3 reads CASIRDRGLYNEQFF. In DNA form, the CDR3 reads TGTGCCAGTATTCGGGACAGGGGGCTCTACAATGAGCAGTTCTTC.

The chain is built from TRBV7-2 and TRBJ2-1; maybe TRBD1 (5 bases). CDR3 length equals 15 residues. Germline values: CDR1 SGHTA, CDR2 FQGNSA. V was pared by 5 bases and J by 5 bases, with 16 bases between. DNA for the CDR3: TGTGCCAGCAGCCCGGAAAGACAGCTCCACAATGAGCAGTTCTTC. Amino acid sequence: CASSPERQLHNEQFF.

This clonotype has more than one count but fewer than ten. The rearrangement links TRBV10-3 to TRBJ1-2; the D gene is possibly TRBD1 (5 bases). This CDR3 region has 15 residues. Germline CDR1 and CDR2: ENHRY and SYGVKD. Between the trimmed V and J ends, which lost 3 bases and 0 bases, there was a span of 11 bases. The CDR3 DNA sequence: TGTGCCATCAGTGATGGGGCAGGTTCTAACTATGGCTACACCTTC. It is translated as CAISDGAGSNYGYTF.

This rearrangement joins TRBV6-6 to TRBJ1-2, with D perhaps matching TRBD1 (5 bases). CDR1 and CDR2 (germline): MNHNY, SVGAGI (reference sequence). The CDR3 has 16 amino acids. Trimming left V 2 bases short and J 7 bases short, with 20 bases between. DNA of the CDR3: TGTGCCAGCAGTTACCTGGCAGAAGGCATGGGGGTTGGCTACACCTTC. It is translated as CASSYLAEGMGVGYTF.

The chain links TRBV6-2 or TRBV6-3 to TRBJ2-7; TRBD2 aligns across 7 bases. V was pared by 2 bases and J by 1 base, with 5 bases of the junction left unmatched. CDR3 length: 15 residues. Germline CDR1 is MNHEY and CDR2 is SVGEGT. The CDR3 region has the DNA TGTGCCAGCAGTTACGCGGGGGAAAGGTCCTACGAGCAGTACTTC. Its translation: CASSYAGERSYEQYF.